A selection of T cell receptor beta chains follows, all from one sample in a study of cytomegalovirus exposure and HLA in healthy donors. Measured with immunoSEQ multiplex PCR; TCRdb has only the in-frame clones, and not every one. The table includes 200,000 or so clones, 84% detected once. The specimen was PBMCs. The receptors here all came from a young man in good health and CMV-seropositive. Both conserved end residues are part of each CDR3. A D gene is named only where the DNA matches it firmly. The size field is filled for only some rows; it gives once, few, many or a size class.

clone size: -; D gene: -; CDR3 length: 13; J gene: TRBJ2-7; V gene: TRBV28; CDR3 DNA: TGTGCCAGCAGTTTGAGCGGCACCTACGAGCAGTACTTC; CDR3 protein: CASSLSGTYEQYF
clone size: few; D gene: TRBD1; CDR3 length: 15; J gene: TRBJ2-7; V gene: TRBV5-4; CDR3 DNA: TGTGCCAGCAGCTTCCCCGGGACAGGGCGCTACGAGCAGTACTTC; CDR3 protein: CASSFPGTGRYEQYF
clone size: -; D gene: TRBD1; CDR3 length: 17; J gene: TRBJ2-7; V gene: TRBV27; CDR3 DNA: TGTGCCAGCCGATCCCAGCCCCCCAGGGGGCCTACCTACGAGCAGTACTTC; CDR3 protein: CASRSQPPRGPTYEQYF
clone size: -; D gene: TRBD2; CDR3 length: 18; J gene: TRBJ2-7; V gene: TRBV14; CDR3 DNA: TGTGCCAGCAGCCGTCTAAGACTAGCGGGTGGGAGCTCCTACGAGCAGTACTTC; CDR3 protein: CASSRLRLAGGSSYEQYF
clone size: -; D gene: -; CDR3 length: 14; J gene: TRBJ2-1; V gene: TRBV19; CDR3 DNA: TGTGCCAGTAGGATAAGCGGTATCTTCGGTGAGCAGTTCTTC; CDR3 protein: CASRISGIFGEQFF
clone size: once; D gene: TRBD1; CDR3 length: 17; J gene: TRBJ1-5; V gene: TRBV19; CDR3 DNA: TGTGCCAGTAGTATTTGGGTAGGACAGGGAGGCGACCAGCCCCAGCATTTT; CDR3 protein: CASSIWVGQGGDQPQHF
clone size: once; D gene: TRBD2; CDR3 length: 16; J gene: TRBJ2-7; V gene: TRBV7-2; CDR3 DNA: TGTGCCAGCAGCTTAGATAGGACTAGCGGGATCTACGAGCAGTACTTC; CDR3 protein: CASSLDRTSGIYEQYF
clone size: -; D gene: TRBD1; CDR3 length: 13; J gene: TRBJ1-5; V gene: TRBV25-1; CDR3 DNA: TGTGCCAGCAGAGGACAGGGATTTCAGCCCCAGCATTTT; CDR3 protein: CASRGQGFQPQHF
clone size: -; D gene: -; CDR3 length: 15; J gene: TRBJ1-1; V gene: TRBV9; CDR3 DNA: TGTGCCAGCAGCTCCGCGCGGGGGCCGGACACTGAAGCTTTCTTT; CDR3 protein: CASSSARGPDTEAFF
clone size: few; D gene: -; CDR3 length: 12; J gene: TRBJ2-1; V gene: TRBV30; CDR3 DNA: TGTGCCTGGAGTTATCAGGGAAATGAGCAGTTCTTC; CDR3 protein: CAWSYQGNEQFF
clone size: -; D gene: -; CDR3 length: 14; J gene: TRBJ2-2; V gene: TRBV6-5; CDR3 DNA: TGTGCCAGCAGTTACCTAGCGAACACCGGGGAGCTGTTTTTT; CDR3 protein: CASSYLANTGELFF
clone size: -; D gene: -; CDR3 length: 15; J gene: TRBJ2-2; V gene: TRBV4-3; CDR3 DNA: TGCGCCAGCAGCCAAGTTGACGGGAGAACAGGGGAGCTGTTTTTT; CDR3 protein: CASSQVDGRTGELFF
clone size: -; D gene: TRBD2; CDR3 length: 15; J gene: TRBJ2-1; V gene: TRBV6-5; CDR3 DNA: TGTGCCAGCAGTTACGAGACTAGCGGCCCCAATGAGCAGTTCTTC; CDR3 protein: CASSYETSGPNEQFF
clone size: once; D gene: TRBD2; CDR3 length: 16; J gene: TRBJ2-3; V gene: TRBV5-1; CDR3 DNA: TGCGCCAGCAGCCGGCCGGGACTAGCGAAAACAGATACGCAGTATTTT; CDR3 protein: CASSRPGLAKTDTQYF
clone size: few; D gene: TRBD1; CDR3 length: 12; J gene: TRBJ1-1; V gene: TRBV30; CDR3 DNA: TGTGCCTGGACAGGGACAGCCATTGAAGCTTTCTTT; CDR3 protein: CAWTGTAIEAFF
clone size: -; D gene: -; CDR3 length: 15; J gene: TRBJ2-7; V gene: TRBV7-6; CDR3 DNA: TGTGCCAGCAGCTTAGAAGGGGCTTTCGGCGCCGAGCAGTACTTC; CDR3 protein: CASSLEGAFGAEQYF
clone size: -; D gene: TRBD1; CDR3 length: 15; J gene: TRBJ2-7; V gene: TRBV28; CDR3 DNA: TGTGCCAGCAGGCCATCCGGGACAGGGAGCTACGAGCAGTACTTC; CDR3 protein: CASRPSGTGSYEQYF